Given below is one T cell receptor (beta chain) in context. The method was immunoSEQ multiplex PCR; TCRdb's version includes in-frame clones alone and lacks a portion of them. The sample contains some 90,000 clones, more than 80% of which appear only once. Documented time point: cycle 4 day 1 (C4D1), after five to seven weeks of nivolumab. Every patient relapsed after autologous stem cell transplantation, and brentuximab vedotin exposure varied. These data are taken from a study of PD-1 blockade in classical Hodgkin lymphoma. This material consisted of peripheral blood mononuclear cells (PBMCs), taken before the fourth cycle of nivolumab. The sequence derives from a human donor with classical Hodgkin lymphoma.

As DNA, the CDR3 is TGCGCCAGCAGCTTGGACGGGGCTGAAAACTATGGCTACACCTTC. Amino acid sequence: CASSLDGAENYGYTF. The chain combines TRBV5-1 with TRBJ1-2; D may be TRBD1 (5 bases). Trimming removed 0 bases at V and 2 bases at J, with 11 bases between. The CDR3 has 15 amino acids. Germline CDR1 reads SGHRS; CDR2 reads YFSETQ.